This TCR beta chain comes out of a study of sequential checkpoint blockade in melanoma. Treatment noted: randomized to nivolumab then ipilimumab (arm A) or the reverse (arm B). PBMC sorting kept live CD3+CD8+ cells without CD19 or CD56. CDR3 length: 16 residues. Per germline, CDR1 LGHNA and CDR2 YNFKEQ. V lost 3 bases to trimming and J lost 3 bases; unmatched junction nucleotides: 7. TCRdb keeps only in-frame clones here, not all; method: immunoSEQ multiplex PCR. The sample records 15,000 to 20,000 clones, 65% to 80% being singletons. The rearrangement uses TRBV4-2 and TRBJ2-3; 9 nucleotides line up with TRBD1. The sequences come from CD8+ T cells sorted from blood (inferred from file names), collected from a patient given nivolumab and ipilimumab in sequence. The sequence was collected from a human donor with melanoma. CDR3 region: CASSHQQGAGTDTQYF. For the CDR3, the DNA is TGTGCCAGCAGCCACCAACAGGGGGCTGGAACAGATACGCAGTATTTT.